The clone carrying this T cell receptor beta chain is a singleton in its sample. The antigen is undetermined. The unexposed donors gave CD4+ T cells in about 2010-2019, prior to COVID-19. After ten to eleven days of culture, CD4+ T cells were isolated. These data originate in a study of CD4 T cells in relation to SARS-CoV-2 and coronaviruses. Overall study: ViraFEST: approximately ten-day antigen culture of PBMCs, then TCR beta CDR3 sequencing.

TCRdb's table, derived via immunoSEQ multiplex PCR, lists solely in-frame clones and lacks some. The sample lists under 25,000 clones; approximately 72% were seen once. CDR3 length: 13 residues. V lost 3 bases and J lost 9; bases outside the gene matches: 6. Germline loops: CDR1 SGHAT, CDR2 FQNNGV. Sequencing was done on a sample of CD4+ T cells from PBMCs, cultured in vitro. This sequence originates from a human donor in good health. This chain links TRBV11-2 with TRBJ1-2; the match to TRBD1 covers 8 bases. The CDR3 coding sequence is TGTGCCAGCAGCTTCCAGGGGGCGCGGCGCTACACCTTC. This translates into CASSFQGARRYTF.